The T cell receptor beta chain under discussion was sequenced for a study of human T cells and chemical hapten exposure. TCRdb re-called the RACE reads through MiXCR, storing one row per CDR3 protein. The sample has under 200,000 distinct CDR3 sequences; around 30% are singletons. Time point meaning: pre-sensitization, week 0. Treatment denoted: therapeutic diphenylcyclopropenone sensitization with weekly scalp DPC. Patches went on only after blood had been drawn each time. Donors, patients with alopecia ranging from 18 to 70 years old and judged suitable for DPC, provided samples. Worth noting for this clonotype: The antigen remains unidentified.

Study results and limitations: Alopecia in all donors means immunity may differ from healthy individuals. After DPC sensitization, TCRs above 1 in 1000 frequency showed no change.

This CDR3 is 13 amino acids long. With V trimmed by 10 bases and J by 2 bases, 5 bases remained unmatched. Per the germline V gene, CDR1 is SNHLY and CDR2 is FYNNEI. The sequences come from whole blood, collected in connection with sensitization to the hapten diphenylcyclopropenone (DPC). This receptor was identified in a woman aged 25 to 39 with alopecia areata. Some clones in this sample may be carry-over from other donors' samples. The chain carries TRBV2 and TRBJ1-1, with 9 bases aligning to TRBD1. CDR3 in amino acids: CATRQGENTEAFF. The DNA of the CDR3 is TGTGCCACGAGACAGGGGGAAAACACTGAAGCTTTCTTT.